The 7 T cell receptor beta chains in this list originate from one sample, sequenced in a study of blood T cell repertoires in COVID-19. Libraries were prepared by immunoSEQ multiplex PCR; TCRdb keeps only in-frame clonotypes and omits some of them. This repertoire shows roughly 200,000 clones, roughly 82% found once; its top ten account for roughly 5.2%. Sequencing input: PBMCs or T cells enriched from blood (not recorded which). The origin of the receptors is a woman in her sixties or seventies with acute COVID-19.

The chain links TRBV7-2 to TRBJ2-2; 12 bases map to TRBD2. V dropped 5 bases and J dropped 4; count of bases not matched to a gene: 2. Germline assignment: CDR1 SGHTA and CDR2 FQGNSA. The CDR3 loop spans 15 amino acids. CDR3: CASSPSGGATGELFF. As DNA, the CDR3 is TGTGCCAGCAGCCCTAGCGGGGGGGCCACCGGGGAGCTGTTTTTT.

V is TRBV19 and J is TRBJ1-2; 8 bases fit TRBD1. The CDR3 contains 13 residues. The V gene end was trimmed by 2 bases and the J gene end by 5 bases; junction bases not matched to a gene: 1. Germline-derived CDR1 and CDR2 are LNHDA and SQIVND (reference sequence). CDR3 region: CASSITGGYGYTF. In nucleotides, the CDR3 is TGTGCCAGTAGTATAACAGGGGGGTATGGCTACACCTTC.

The V gene is TRBV5-4, the J gene TRBJ2-5, with 9 bases aligning to TRBD1. This CDR3 is 14 amino acids long. With V trimmed by 4 bases and J by 4 bases, 5 bases remained unmatched. CDR1 and CDR2 from the germline V gene are SGHNT and YYREEE (reference sequence). CDR3 DNA sequence: TGTGCCAGCAGCCCGGGGACAGGGCGAGAGACCCAGTACTTC. Translating gives CASSPGTGRETQYF. The variable domain in full, completed from reference TRBV5-4 and TRBJ2-5, reads ETGVTQSPTHLIKTRGQQVTLRCSSQSGHNTVSWYQQALGQGPQFIFQYYREEENGRGNFPPRFSGLQFPNYSSELNVNALELDDSALYLCASSPGTGRETQYFGPGTRLLVL.

This rearrangement joins TRBV29-1 to TRBJ1-2; no reliable D call. The V and J ends lost 4 bases and 6 bases respectively, with 12 bases between them. The CDR3 totals 12 residues. From germline, CDR1 is SQVTM and CDR2 ANQGSEA. The CDR3 DNA is TGCAGCGTTGGGAGCGACTCGGATGGCTACACCTTC. Translated: CSVGSDSDGYTF.

The J gene is TRBJ1-2, the V gene TRBV28; D may be TRBD1 (5 bases). Trimming stripped 4 bases from V and 5 bases from J, with 11 bases between. CDR3 length: 13 residues. In germline, CDR1 is MDHEN, CDR2 SYDVKM. CDR3 DNA: TGTGCCAGCAGTTCACAAGGGGCTTATGGCTACACCTTC. Amino acids: CASSSQGAYGYTF.

This clone was detected only once. V and J are TRBV7-2 and TRBJ2-1; 10 nucleotides agree with TRBD2. The junction had 1 base not matched to a gene; V was cut back by 1 base and J by 4 bases. This CDR3 region has 15 residues. Germline values: CDR1 SGHTA, CDR2 FQGNSA. The CDR3 bases are TGTGCCAGCAGCTTAGGGACTAGCGGTTACAATGAGCAGTTCTTC. Its translation is CASSLGTSGYNEQFF.

V usage is TRBV18 and J usage is TRBJ2-7, with D perhaps TRBD1 (6 bases). Trimming removed 0 bases at V and 6 bases at J, with 18 bases between. The germline V gene has CDR1 KGHSH and CDR2 LQKENI. This CDR3 has 16 amino acids. CDR3 in amino acids: CASSPPNRVSRVEQYV. The DNA of the CDR3 is TGTGCCAGCTCACCACCGAACAGGGTTTCACGCGTCGAGCAGTACGTC.